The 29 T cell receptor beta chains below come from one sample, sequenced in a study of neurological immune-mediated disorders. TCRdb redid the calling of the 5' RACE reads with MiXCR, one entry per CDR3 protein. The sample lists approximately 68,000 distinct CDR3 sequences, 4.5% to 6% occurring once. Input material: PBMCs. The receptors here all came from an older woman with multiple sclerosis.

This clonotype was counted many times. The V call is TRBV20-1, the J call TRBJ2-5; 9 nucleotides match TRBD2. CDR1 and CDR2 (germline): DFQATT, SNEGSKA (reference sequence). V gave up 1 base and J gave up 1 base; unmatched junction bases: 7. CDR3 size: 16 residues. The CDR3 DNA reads TGCAGTGCTAGAGCGAATAGCGGGAGTTCCCAAGAGACCCAGTACTTC. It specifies CSARANSGSSQETQYF.

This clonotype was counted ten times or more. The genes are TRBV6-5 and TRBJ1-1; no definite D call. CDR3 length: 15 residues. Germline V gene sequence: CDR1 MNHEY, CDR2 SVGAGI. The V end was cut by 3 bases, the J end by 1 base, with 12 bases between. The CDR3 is CASSYSGPQNTEAFF. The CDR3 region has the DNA TGTGCCAGCAGTTATTCTGGGCCGCAGAACACTGAAGCTTTCTTT.

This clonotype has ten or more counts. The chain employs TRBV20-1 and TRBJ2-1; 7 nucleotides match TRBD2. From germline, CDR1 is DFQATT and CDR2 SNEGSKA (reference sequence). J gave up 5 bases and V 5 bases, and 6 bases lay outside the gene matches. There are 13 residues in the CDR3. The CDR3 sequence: CSAGGDLHNEQFF. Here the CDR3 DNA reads TGCAGTGCTGGGGGGGACTTGCACAATGAGCAGTTCTTC.

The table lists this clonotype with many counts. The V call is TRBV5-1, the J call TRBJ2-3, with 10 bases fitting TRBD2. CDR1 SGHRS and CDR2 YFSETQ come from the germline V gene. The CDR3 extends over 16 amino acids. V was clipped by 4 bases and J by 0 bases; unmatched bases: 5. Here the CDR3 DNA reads TGCGCCAGCAGCCATGGACTAGCGGCTAGCACAGATACGCAGTATTTT. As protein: CASSHGLAASTDTQYF.

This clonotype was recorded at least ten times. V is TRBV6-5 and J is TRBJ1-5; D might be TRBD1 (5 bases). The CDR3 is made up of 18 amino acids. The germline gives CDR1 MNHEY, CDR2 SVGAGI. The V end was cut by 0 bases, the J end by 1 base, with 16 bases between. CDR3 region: CASSYSAPGTASNQPQHF. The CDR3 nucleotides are TGTGCCAGCAGTTACTCGGCCCCCGGGACCGCGAGCAATCAGCCCCAGCATTTT.

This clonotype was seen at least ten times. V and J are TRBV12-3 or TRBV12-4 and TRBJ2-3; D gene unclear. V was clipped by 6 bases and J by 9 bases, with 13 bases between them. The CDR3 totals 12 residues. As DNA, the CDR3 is TGTGCCAGCAGCCCCTCTGCCCAAACGCAGTATTTT. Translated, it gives CASSPSAQTQYF.

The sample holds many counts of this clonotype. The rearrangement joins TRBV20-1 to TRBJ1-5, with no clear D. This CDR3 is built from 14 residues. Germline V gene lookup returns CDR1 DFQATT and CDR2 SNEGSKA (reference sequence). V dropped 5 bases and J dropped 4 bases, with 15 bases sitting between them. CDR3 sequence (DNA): TGCAGTGCTGGGGTGACTCACACGAATCAGCCCCAGCATTTT. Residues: CSAGVTHTNQPQHF.

The CDR3 coding sequence is TGTGCCTGGAGTACAGGCTACGAGCAGTACTTC. It codes for CAWSTGYEQYF. The J gene is TRBJ2-7, the V gene TRBV30, with D tentatively TRBD1 (5 bases). Germline CDR1 is GTSNPN and CDR2 is SVGIG (reference sequence). CDR3 size: 11 residues. The V end was cut by 2 bases, the J end by 3 bases, with 5 bases between.

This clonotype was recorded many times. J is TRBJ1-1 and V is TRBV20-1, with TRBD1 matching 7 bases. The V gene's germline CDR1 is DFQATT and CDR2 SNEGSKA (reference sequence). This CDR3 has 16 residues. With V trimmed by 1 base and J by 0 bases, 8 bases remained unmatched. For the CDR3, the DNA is TGCAGTGCTAGAGGGGGAGGGGACAGCTTGAACACTGAAGCTTTCTTT. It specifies CSARGGGDSLNTEAFF.

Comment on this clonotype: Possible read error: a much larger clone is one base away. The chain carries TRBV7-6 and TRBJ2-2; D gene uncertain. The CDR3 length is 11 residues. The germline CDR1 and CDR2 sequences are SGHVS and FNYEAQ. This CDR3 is CDSRQTGELFF. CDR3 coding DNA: TGTGACAGCAGACAAACCGGGGAGCTGTTTTTT.

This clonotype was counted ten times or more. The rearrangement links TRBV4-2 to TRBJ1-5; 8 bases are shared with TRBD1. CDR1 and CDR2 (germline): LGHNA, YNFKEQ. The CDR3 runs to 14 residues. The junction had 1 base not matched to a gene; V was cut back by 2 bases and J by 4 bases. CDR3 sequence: CASSQRTGNQPQHF. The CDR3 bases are TGTGCCAGCAGCCAACGGACAGGGAATCAGCCCCAGCATTTT.

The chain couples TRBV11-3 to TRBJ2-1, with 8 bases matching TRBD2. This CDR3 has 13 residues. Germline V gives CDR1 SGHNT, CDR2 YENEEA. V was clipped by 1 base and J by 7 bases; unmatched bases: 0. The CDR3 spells CASSLASGNEQFF. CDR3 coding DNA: TGTGCCAGCAGCTTAGCTAGCGGGAATGAGCAGTTCTTC.

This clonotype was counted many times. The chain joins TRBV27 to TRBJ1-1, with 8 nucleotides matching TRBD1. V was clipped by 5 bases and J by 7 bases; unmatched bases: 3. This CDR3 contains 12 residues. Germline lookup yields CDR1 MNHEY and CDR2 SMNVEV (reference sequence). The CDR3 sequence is CASSRQGLEAFF. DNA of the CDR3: TGTGCCAGCAGTAGACAGGGGCTTGAAGCTTTCTTT.

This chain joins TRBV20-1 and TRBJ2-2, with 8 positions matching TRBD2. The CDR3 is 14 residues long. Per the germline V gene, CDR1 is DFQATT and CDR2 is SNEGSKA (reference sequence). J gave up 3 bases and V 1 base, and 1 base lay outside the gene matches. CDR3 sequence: CSARVSGDTGELFF. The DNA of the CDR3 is TGCAGTGCTAGAGTTAGCGGGGACACCGGGGAGCTGTTTTTT.

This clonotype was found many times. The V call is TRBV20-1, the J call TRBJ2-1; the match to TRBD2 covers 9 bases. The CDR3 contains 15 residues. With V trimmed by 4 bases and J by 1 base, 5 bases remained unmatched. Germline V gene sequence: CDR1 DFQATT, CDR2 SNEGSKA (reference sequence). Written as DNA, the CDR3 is TGCAGTGCTACCAAGCGGGAGGTATCCTACAATGAGCAGTTCTTC. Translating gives CSATKREVSYNEQFF.

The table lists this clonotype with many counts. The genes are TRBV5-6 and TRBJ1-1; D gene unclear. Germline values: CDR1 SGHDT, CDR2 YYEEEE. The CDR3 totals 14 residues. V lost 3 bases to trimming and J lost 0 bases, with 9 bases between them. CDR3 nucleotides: TGTGCCAGCAGCTCGGCCCGGGTGAACACTGAAGCTTTCTTT. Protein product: CASSSARVNTEAFF.

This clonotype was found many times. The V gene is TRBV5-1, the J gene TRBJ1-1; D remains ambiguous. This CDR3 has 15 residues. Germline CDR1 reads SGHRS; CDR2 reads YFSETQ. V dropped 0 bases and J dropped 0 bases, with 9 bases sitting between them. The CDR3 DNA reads TGCGCCAGCAGCTTGGAGGGCTCCATGAACACTGAAGCTTTCTTT. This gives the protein CASSLEGSMNTEAFF. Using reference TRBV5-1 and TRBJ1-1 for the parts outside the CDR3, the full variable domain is KAGVTQTPRYLIKTRGQQVTLSCSPISGHRSVSWYQQTPGQGLQFLFEYFSETQRNKGNFPGRFSGRQFSNSRSEMNVSTLELGDSALYLCASSLEGSMNTEAFFGQGTRLTVV.

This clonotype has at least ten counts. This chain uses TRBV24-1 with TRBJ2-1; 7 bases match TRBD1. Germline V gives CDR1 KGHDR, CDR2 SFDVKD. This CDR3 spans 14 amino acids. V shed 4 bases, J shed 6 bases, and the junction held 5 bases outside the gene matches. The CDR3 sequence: CATSESGTANEQFF. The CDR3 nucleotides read TGTGCCACCAGTGAATCCGGGACAGCCAATGAGCAGTTCTTC.

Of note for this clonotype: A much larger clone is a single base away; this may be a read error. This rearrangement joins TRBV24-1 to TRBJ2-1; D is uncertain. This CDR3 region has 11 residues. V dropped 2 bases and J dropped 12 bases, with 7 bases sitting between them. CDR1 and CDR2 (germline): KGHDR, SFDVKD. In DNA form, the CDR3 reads TGTGCCACCAGTGATTCGGGTACGCAGTTCTTC. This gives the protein CATSDSGTQFF.

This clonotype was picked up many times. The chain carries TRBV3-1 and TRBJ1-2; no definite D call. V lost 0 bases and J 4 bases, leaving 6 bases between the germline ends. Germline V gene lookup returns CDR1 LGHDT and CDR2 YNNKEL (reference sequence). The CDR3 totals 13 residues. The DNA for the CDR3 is TGTGCCAGCAGCCAAGACAGATTCTATGGCTACACCTTC. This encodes CASSQDRFYGYTF.

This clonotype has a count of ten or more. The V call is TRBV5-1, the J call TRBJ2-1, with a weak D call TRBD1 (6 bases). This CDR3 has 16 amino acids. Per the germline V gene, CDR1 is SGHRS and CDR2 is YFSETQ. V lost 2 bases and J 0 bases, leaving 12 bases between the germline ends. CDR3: CASSFNTGSSYNEQFF. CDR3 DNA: TGCGCCAGCAGCTTCAATACAGGGAGCTCCTACAATGAGCAGTTCTTC.

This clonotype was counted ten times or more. The CDR3: CSALDFLKQSTDTQYF. In nucleotides, the CDR3 is TGCAGTGCTCTAGACTTTCTGAAGCAGAGCACAGATACGCAGTATTTT. The J gene is TRBJ2-3, the V gene TRBV20-1; D is unresolved. The CDR3 consists of 16 residues. Germline loops: CDR1 DFQATT, CDR2 SNEGSKA (reference sequence). V was cut by 5 bases and J by 0 bases, with 18 bases left in between.

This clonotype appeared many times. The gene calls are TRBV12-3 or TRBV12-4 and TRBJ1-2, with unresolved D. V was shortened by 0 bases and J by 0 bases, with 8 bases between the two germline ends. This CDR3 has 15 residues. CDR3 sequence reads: CASSLAASANYGYTF. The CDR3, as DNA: TGTGCCAGCAGTTTAGCGGCGAGCGCTAACTATGGCTACACCTTC.

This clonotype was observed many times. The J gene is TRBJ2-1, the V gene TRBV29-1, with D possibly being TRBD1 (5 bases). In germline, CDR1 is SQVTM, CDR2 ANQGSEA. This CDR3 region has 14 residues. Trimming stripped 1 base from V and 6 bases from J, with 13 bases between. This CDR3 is CSVEGKGRGNEQFF. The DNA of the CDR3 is TGCAGCGTTGAAGGAAAGGGGCGCGGCAATGAGCAGTTCTTC.

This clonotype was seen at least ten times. The CDR3 here is CASSQVLGYF. DNA of the CDR3: TGTGCCAGCAGCCAGGTCCTTGGGTACTTC. The V and J genes are TRBV3-2 and TRBJ2-4. TRBV3-2 counts as a pseudogene. The CDR3 runs to 10 residues.

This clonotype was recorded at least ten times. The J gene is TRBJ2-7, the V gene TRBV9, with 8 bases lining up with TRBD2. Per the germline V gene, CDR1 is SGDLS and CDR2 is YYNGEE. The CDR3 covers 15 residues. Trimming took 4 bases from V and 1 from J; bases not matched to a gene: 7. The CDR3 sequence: CASSISGTGSYEQYF. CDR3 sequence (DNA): TGTGCCAGCAGCATTAGCGGGACTGGGTCCTACGAGCAGTACTTC.

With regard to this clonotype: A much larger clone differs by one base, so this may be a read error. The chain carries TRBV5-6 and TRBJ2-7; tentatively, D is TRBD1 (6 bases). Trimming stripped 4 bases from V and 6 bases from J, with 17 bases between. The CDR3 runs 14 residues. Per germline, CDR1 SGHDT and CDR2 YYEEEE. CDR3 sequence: CASSKGGIRREQYF. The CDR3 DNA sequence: TGTGCCAGCAGCAAAGGGGGAATAAGGCGCGAGCAGTACTTC.

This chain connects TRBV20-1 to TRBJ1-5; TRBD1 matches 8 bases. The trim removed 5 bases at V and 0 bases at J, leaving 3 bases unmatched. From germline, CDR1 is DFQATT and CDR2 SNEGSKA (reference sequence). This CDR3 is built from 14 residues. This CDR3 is CSASTGDSNQPQHF. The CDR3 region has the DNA TGCAGTGCTTCGACAGGGGATAGCAATCAGCCCCAGCATTTT.

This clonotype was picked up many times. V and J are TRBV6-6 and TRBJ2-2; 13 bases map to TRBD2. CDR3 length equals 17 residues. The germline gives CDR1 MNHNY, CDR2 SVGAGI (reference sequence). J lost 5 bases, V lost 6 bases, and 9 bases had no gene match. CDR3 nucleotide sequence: TGTGCCAGCAGCTATAAAGGGACTAGCGGGACTACCGGGGAGCTGTTTTTT. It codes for CASSYKGTSGTTGELFF.